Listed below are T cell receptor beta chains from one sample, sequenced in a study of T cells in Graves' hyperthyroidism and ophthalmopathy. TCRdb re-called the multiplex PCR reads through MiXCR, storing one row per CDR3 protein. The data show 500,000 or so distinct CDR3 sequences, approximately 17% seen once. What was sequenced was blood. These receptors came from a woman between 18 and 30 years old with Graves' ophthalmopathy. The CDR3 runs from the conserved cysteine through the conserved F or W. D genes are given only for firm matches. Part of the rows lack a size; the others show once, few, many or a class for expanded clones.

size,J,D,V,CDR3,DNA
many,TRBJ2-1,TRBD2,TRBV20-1,CSADTSGRPENYHNEQFF,TGCAGTGCCGATACTAGCGGGAGGCCCGAAAATTATCACAATGAGCAGTTCTTC
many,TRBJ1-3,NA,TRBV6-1,CASSERTVSGNTIYF,TGTGCCAGCAGTGAAAGGACAGTCTCTGGAAACACCATATATTTT
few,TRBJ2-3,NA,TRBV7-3,CASSSEGFHTDTQYF,TGTGCCAGCAGCTCGGAGGGTTTTCACACAGATACGCAGTATTTT
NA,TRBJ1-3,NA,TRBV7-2,CASSLDPGSSGNTIYF,TGTGCCAGCAGCTTAGATCCCGGGAGCTCTGGAAACACCATATATTTT
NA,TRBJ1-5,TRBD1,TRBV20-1,CSASPPTGVSYSNQPQHF,TGCAGTGCTAGCCCCCCGACAGGGGTGTCCTATAGCAATCAGCCCCAGCATTTT
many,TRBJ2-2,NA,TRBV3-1,CASRRTELNTGELFF,TGTGCCAGCAGGCGAACGGAACTGAACACCGGGGAGCTGTTTTTT
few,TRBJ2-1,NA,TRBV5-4,CASSLMEGTSLNEQFF,TGTGCCAGCAGCTTGATGGAGGGGACTTCACTCAATGAGCAGTTCTTC
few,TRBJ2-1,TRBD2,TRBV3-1,CASSPRTSDSNEQFF,TGTGCCAGCAGCCCCAGGACTAGCGATTCCAATGAGCAGTTCTTC
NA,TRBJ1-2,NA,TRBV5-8,CASTFQTGGDYGYTF,TGTGCCAGCACCTTCCAAACAGGAGGGGACTATGGCTACACCTTC
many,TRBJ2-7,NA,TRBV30,CAWSVQLGTSYEQYF,TGTGCCTGGAGTGTACAGCTTGGTACCTCCTACGAGCAGTACTTC
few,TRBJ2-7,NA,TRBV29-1,CSVDKLPLHREVSYEQYF,TGCAGCGTAGACAAGTTACCACTCCACCGGGAAGTCTCCTACGAGCAGTACTTC
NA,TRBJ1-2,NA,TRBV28,CATPGENYGYTF,TGTGCCACCCCGGGGGAGAACTATGGCTACACCTTC
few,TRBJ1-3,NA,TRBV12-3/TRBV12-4,CASTNPRRRGNTIYF,TGTGCCAGCACCAACCCTAGGAGGAGGGGAAACACCATATATTTT
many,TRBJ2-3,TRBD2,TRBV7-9,CASSWLAGGLTDTQYF,TGTGCCAGCAGCTGGCTAGCGGGGGGACTCACAGATACGCAGTATTTT
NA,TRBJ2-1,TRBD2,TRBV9,CASSANPGLAGEFYNEQFF,TGTGCCAGCAGCGCCAACCCCGGACTAGCGGGGGAATTCTACAATGAGCAGTTCTTC
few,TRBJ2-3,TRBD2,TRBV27,CASSLFPWGGEGADTQYF,TGTGCCAGCAGCCTATTTCCGTGGGGGGGGGAGGGCGCAGATACGCAGTATTTT
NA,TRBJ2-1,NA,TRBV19,CASTGGPYNEQFF,TGTGCCAGTACGGGCGGTCCCTACAATGAGCAGTTCTTC
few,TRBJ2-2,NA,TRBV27,CASSFEPMGGELFF,TGTGCCAGCAGTTTCGAACCGATGGGCGGGGAGCTGTTTTTT
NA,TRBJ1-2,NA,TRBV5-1,CASSYTGTWDGYTF,TGCGCCAGCAGCTATACCGGGACGTGGGATGGCTACACCTTC
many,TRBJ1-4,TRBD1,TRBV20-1,CSAMDRALGNEKLFF,TGCAGTGCTATGGACAGGGCACTAGGGAATGAAAAACTGTTTTTT
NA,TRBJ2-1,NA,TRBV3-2,CASSTTGLDRPLYNEQFF,TGTGCCAGCAGCACGACAGGACTAGATCGCCCCCTTTACAATGAGCAGTTCTTC
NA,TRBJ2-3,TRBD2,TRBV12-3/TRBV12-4,CASRPSGSGGAPDTQYF,TGTGCCAGCAGGCCGTCGGGGAGCGGGGGGGCCCCAGATACGCAGTATTTT
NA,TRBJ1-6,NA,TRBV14,CASSQGFPPLHF,TGTGCCAGCAGCCAAGGGTTTCCACCCCTCCACTTT
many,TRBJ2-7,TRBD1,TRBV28,CASLKEGQSYEQYF,TGTGCCAGCCTTAAAGAGGGACAGAGCTACGAGCAGTACTTC
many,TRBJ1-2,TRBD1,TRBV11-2,CASSSYVGTGGSSDYGYTF,TGTGCCAGCAGCTCTTACGTCGGGACAGGGGGCAGCTCCGACTATGGCTACACCTTC
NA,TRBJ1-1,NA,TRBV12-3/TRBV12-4,CASRPRGVNLNTEAFF,TGTGCCAGCAGGCCCCGGGGCGTGAACCTGAACACTGAAGCTTTCTTT
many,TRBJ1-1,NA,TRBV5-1,CASSLWDRNTEAFF,TGCGCCAGCAGCTTGTGGGATAGGAACACTGAAGCTTTCTTT
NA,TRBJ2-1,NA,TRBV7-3,CASSPKVRDGAYSEQFF,TGTGCCAGCAGCCCAAAAGTCAGGGATGGGGCTTACAGTGAGCAGTTCTTC
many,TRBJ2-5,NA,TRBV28,CASSSTDYQETQYF,TGTGCCAGCAGTTCGACAGATTACCAAGAGACCCAGTACTTC
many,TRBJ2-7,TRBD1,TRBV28,CASIGTGYTYEQYF,TGTGCCAGCATCGGGACAGGGTATACCTACGAGCAGTACTTC
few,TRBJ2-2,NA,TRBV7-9,CASSATGIGELFF,TGTGCCAGCAGCGCGACAGGTATCGGGGAGCTGTTTTTT
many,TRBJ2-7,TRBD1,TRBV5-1,CASSLGYFGTDSYEQYF,TGCGCCAGCAGCTTGGGATATTTCGGGACAGACAGCTACGAGCAGTACTTC
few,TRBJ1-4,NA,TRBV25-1,CASSAPHRGTNEKLFF,TGTGCCAGCAGTGCCCCCCACCGGGGGACTAATGAAAAACTGTTTTTT
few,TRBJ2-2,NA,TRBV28,CASSPGRGKTGELFF,TGTGCCAGCAGCCCCGGAAGGGGGAAAACCGGGGAGCTGTTTTTT
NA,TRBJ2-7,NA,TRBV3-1,CASSQKQGPYEQYF,TGTGCCAGCAGCCAAAAGCAGGGACCCTACGAGCAGTACTTC
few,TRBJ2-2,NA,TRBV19,CASSIVAGATGELFF,TGTGCCAGTAGTATTGTGGCGGGGGCCACCGGGGAGCTGTTTTTT
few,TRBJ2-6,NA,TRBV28,CASRVGSSGANVLTF,TGTGCCAGCAGGGTAGGGAGCTCTGGGGCCAACGTCCTGACTTTC
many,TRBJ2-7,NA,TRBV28,CASSLLARYEQYF,TGTGCCAGCAGTTTATTAGCCAGATACGAGCAGTACTTC
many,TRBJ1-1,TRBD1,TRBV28,CASSSIDRVRIAAFF,TGTGCCAGCAGTTCTATTGACAGGGTCAGGATAGCAGCTTTCTTT
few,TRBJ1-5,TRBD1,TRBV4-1,CASSQIGQGIGPQHF,TGCGCCAGCAGCCAAATTGGACAGGGGATCGGTCCCCAGCATTTT
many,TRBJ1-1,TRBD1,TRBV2,CASGAKDREAFF,TGTGCCAGTGGGGCCAAGGACAGGGAGGCTTTCTTT
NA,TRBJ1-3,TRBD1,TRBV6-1,CASSPDRDISGNTIYF,TGTGCCAGCAGCCCCGACAGGGATATTTCTGGAAACACCATATATTTT
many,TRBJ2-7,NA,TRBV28,CASSRDTYYEQYF,TGTGCCAGCAGCCGGGACACCTACTACGAGCAGTACTTC
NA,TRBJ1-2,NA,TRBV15,CATSSVSLGNGYTF,TGTGCCACCAGCAGTGTCAGCCTGGGGAACGGCTACACCTTC
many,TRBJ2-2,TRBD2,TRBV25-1,CASSEYGSGREATGELFF,TGTGCCAGCAGTGAATATGGGAGCGGGAGGGAGGCCACCGGGGAGCTGTTTTTT
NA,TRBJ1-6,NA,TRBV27,CASGQRTNSPLHF,TGTGCCAGCGGACAGAGGACGAATTCACCCCTCCACTTT
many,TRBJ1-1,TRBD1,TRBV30,CAWSVPDRAKTFF,TGTGCCTGGAGTGTACCCGACAGGGCAAAAACTTTCTTT
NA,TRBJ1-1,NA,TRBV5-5,CASSLVGGIEAFF,TGTGCCAGCAGCTTGGTGGGGGGGATTGAAGCTTTCTTT
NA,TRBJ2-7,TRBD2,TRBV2,CASSEGGTYERYF,TGTGCCAGCAGTGAGGGAGGGACCTACGAGCGGTACTTC
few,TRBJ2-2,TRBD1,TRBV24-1,CATSEIPGQATNTGELFF,TGTGCCACCAGTGAGATACCGGGACAGGCAACGAACACCGGGGAGCTGTTTTTT
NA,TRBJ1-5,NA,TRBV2,CASSEHGGDQPQHF,TGTGCCAGCAGTGAGCACGGGGGAGATCAGCCCCAGCATTTT
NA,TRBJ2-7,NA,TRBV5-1,CASSFEQGFYEQYF,TGCGCCAGCAGCTTCGAACAGGGTTTCTACGAGCAGTACTTC
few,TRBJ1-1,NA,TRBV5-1,CASSVALRTVNTEAFF,TGCGCCAGCAGCGTTGCGCTACGGACAGTGAACACTGAAGCTTTCTTT